The T cell receptor beta chain described here comes from a study of Ad26.COV2.S vaccination and SARS-CoV-2 variants. Overall study: The authors gave Ad26.COV2.S intramuscularly, either once or twice 56 days apart. Findings and limits, study-wide: Responses of T cells in total may have been underestimated by the TCR breadth and depth analyses. Vaccine recipients posted higher spike-specific TCR breadth than their placebo counterparts.

Stated treatment: roughly 18 received Ad26.COV2.S at low or high dose, single or two shots; roughly five received placebo; per-sample allocation not given. Vaccine and placebo recipients were sampled on day 63 after the first injection. Its platform was an Ad26 vector, and its expressed antigen was Wuhan-strain SARS-CoV-2 spike. CDR3 length: 13 amino acids. Trimming took 8 bases from V and 0 from J, leaving 5 bases between them. Profiling relied on immunoSEQ multiplex PCR, and the TCRdb table lists in-frame clones only, not all of them. The sample consists of 350,000 to 400,000 clones, around 85% of them appearing once. A word on this clone: Its antigen remains unidentified.

Sequenced material: peripheral blood, taken in a trial of Ad26.COV2.S vaccine versus placebo. The chain combines TRBV12-3 or TRBV12-4 with TRBJ2-6; no clear D. The receptor's source is a person aged 18 to 65 who received the Ad26.COV2.S COVID-19 vaccine or a placebo. CDR3 sequence reads: CASLVSGANVLTF. CDR3 DNA: TGTGCCAGCCTCGTCTCTGGGGCCAACGTCCTGACTTTC.